This T cell receptor beta chain comes out of a study of blood T cells in healthy people across ages. Study-level findings and limits: Diversity figures based on one million T cells were deemed too low.

V lost 0 bases to trimming and J lost 6 bases; unmatched junction nucleotides: 7. The CDR3 loop spans 17 amino acids. The germline V gene has CDR1 KGHDR and CDR2 SFDVKD. Together with a sample-barcoded 5' primer, a J-beta primer mix was included in a second PCR lasting roughly 6 to 12 cycles. A single record per CDR3 protein comes from TCRdb applying MiXCR to the 5' RACE reads. This sample has 650,000 to 800,000 distinct CDR3 sequences, with under 45% found just once. On this clonotype: Its antigen is as yet unknown.

Isolating PBMCs gave at least 6 million of these cells per sample. The sample taken for sequencing was blood. This receptor was obtained from a man aged 60-69 years in good health. The gene calls are TRBV24-1 and TRBJ2-1, with TRBD1 matching 10 bases. CDR3 in amino acids: CATSDLPGTGDGNEQFF. The CDR3 nucleotides are TGTGCCACCAGTGATTTGCCCGGGACAGGGGACGGCAATGAGCAGTTCTTC.